This record looks at one T cell receptor beta chain sequence and its context. Its antigen remains unknown. The assay was immunoSEQ multiplex PCR, and TCRdb's table has in-frame clones only and misses some. Here the sample spans 150,000 to 200,000 clones, approximately 88% being singletons. The record originates from a study of Ad26.COV2.S vaccination and SARS-CoV-2 variants. General study findings and limits: After vaccination, reports described spike-specific CD8+ and CD4+ T cell responses as showing substantial breadth. It is possible that the TCR breadth and depth analyses underestimated the total T cell responses. People given the vaccine had a wider spike-specific TCR breadth than placebo recipients did. Whether participants received vaccine or placebo, their non-spike TCR breadth was similar.

Per germline, CDR1 LGHDT and CDR2 YNNKEL (reference sequence). The trim removed 1 base at V and 4 bases at J, leaving 8 bases unmatched. The CDR3 loop spans 16 amino acids. This sample comprised peripheral blood, obtained after recovery from COVID-19. The genes are TRBV3-1 (or the pseudogene TRBV3-2) and TRBJ1-2; TRBD1 matches 8 bases. The receptor comes from a human donor who had recovered from COVID-19. In nucleotides, the CDR3 is TGTGCCAGCAGCCAAGTAATCGGGACAGGCCGCTATGGCTACACCTTC. Encoded protein: CASSQVIGTGRYGYTF.